This TCR beta chain was recovered during a study of patients and donors after allogeneic stem cell transplantation (dated by TCRdb to the early 2020s). The library was produced with RT-PCR. Sequencing relied on a NextSeq 550. The public reads were run again by TCRdb, first through fastp at Q25 and then through MiXCR, and only productive beta chains were kept. A single entry per CDR3 protein holds the most common genes and DNA from its merged rows. The sample table records roughly 8,400 distinct CDR3 sequences; roughly 4% of these occur just once. The ten biggest clones cover about 20% of the sample. This clonotype was counted a few times. Its antigen has not been determined. No base qualities exist here, and no much larger clone lies one base off it. V ends up 2 bases short and J 3 bases short, with an unmatched junction base count of 4. The germline V gene sets CDR1 to SGHTA and CDR2 to FQGNSA. The CDR3 measures 14 amino acids from cysteine to phenylalanine. The only DNA kept is the CDR3, 42 bases in frame from the first base.

The source of this sequence is a human donor who was either an allogeneic HSCT recipient or a stem cell or donor lymphocyte infusion donor (not recorded which). It is not recorded whose cells these are; they may come from a transplant donor. The sequence links TRBV7-2 to TRBJ2-7; 7 junctional bases match TRBD1. Material: blood, either unsorted or a sorted T cell fraction (not recorded which). The CDR3 region: CASSLQGELYEQYF. The nucleotides are TGTGCCAGCAGCTTACAGGGGGAACTCTACGAGCAGTACTTC.